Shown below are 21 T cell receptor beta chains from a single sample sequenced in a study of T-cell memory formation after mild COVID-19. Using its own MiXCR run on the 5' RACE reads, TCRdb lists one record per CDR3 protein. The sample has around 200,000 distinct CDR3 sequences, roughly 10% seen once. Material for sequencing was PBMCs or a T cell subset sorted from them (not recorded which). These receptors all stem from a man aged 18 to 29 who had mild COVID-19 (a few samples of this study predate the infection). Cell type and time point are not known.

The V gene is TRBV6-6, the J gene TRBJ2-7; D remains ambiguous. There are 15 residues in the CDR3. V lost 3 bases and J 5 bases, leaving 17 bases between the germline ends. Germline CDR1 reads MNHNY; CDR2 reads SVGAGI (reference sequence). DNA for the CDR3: TGTGCCAGCAGTTATGGAAGTCCCTCAGAGGACGAGCAGTACGTC. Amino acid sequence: CASSYGSPSEDEQYV.

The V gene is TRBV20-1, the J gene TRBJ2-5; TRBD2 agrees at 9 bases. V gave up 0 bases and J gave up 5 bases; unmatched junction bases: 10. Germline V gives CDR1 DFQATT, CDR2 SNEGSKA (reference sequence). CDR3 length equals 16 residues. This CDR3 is CSAREWAGGPGETQYF. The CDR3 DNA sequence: TGCAGTGCTAGAGAATGGGCGGGGGGGCCTGGTGAGACCCAGTACTTC.

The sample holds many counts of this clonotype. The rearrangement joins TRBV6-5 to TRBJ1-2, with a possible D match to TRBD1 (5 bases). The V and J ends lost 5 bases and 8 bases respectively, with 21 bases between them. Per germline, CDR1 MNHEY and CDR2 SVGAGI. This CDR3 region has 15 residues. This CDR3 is CASSIGKGLGRGYTF. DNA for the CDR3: TGTGCCAGCAGTATCGGAAAGGGGCTAGGTAGAGGCTACACCTTC.

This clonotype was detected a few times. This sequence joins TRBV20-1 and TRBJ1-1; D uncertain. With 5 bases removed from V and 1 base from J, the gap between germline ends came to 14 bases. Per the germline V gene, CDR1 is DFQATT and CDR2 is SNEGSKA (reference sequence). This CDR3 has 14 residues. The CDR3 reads CSAPRSDGNTEAFF. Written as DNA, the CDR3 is TGCAGTGCTCCCCGTTCGGACGGGAACACTGAAGCTTTCTTT.

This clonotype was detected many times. The CDR3, as DNA: TGTGCCAGCAGCTTCGAGAGCACAGATACGCAGTATTTT. Its translation: CASSFESTDTQYF. The rearrangement uses TRBV7-9 and TRBJ2-3; D unresolved. Trimming removed 3 bases from V and 0 bases from J, with 4 bases in between. The CDR3 totals 13 residues. The germline V gene encodes CDR1 SEHNR and CDR2 FQNEAQ (reference sequence). The complete variable domain, with remaining parts taken from reference TRBV7-9 and TRBJ2-3, reads DTGVSQNPRHKITKRGQNVTFRCDPISEHNRLYWYRQTLGQGPEFLTYFQNEAQLEKSRLLSDRFSAERPKGSFSTLEIQRTEQGDSAMYLCASSFESTDTQYFGPGTRLTVL.

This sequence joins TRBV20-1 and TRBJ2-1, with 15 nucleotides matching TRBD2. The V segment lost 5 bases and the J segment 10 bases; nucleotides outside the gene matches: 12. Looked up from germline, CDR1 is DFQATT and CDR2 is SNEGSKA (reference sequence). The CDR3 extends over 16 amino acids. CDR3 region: CSAPLRTSGGGGEQFF. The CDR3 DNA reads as TGCAGTGCTCCCCTCCGGACTAGCGGGGGGGGAGGAGAGCAGTTCTTC.

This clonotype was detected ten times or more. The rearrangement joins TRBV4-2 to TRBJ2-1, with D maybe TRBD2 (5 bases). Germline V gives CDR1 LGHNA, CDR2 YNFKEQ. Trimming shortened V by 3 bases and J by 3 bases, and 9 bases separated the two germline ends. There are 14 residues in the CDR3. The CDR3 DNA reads TGTGCCAGCAGCCAGATAGACTACTACAATGAGCAGTTCTTC. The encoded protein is CASSQIDYYNEQFF.

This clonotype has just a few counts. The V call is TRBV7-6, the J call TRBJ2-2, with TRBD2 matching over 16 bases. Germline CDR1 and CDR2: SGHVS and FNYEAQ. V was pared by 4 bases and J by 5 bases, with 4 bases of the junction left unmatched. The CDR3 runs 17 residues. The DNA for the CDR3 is TGTGCCAGCAGCTACTCGGGACTAGCGGGGGGGACCGGGGAGCTGTTTTTT. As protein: CASSYSGLAGGTGELFF. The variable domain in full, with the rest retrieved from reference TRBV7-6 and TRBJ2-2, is GAGVSQSPRYKVTKRGQDVALRCDPISGHVSLYWYRQALGQGPEFLTYFNYEAQQDKSGLPNDRFSAERPEGSISTLTIQRTEQRDSAMYRCASSYSGLAGGTGELFFGEGSRLTVL.

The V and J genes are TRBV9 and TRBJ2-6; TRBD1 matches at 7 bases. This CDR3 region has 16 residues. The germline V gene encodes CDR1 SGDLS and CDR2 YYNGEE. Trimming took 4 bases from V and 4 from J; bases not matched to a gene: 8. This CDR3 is CASSFRQGPGANVLTF. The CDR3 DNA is TGTGCCAGCAGCTTCAGACAGGGTCCCGGGGCCAACGTCCTGACTTTC.

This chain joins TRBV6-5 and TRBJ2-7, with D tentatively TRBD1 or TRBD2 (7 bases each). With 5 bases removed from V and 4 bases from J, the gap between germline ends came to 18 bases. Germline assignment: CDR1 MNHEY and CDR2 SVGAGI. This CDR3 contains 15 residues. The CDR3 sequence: CASSASGGEGYEQYF. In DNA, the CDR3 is TGTGCCAGCAGTGCCTCAGGGGGGGAGGGTTACGAGCAGTACTTC.

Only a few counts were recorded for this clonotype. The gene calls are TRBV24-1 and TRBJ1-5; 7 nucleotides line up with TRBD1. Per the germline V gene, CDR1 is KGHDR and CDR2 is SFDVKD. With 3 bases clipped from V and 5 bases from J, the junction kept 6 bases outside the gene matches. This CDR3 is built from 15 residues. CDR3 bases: TGTGCCACCAGTGATAGAGGGGGCGGGTATCAGCCCCAGCATTTT. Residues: CATSDRGGGYQPQHF.

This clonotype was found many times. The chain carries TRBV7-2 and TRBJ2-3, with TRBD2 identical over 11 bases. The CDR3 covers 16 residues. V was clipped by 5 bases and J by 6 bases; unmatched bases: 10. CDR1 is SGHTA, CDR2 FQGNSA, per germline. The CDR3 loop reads CASSRRLAGGKDTQYF. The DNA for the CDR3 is TGTGCCAGCAGCCGGCGGCTAGCGGGGGGAAAGGATACGCAGTATTTT.

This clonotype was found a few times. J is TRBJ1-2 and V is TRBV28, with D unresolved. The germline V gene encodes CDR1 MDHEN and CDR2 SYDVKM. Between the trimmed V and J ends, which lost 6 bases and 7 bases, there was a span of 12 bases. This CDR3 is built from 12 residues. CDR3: CASSPILVGYTF. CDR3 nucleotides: TGTGCCAGCAGCCCTATTCTGGTTGGCTACACCTTC.

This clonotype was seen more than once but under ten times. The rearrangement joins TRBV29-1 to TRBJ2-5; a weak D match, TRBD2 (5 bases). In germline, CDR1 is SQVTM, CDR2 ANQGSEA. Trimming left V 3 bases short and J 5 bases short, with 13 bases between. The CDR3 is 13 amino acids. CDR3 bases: TGCAGCGTTGACCCTTTCCCGGGGGAGACCCAGTACTTC. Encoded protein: CSVDPFPGETQYF.

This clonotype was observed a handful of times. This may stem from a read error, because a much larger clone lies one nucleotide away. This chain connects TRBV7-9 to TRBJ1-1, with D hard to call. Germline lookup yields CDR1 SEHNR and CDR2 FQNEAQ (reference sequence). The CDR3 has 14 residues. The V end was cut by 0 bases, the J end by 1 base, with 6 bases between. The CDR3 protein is CASSLAWANTEAFF. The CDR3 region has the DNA TGTGCCAGCAGCTTAGCGTGGGCGAACACTGAAGCTTTCTTT. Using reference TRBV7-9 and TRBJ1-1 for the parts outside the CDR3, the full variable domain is DTGVSQNPRHKITKRGQNVTFRCDPISEHNRLYWYRQTLGQGPEFLTYFQNEAQLEKSRLLSDRFSAERPKGSFSTLEIQRTEQGDSAMYLCASSLAWANTEAFFGQGTRLTVV.

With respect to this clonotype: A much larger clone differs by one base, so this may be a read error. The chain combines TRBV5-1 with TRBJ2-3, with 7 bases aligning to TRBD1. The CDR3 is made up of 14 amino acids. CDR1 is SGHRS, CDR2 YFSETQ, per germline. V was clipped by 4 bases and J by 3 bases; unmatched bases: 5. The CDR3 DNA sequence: TGCGCCAGCAGCGTGCAGGGGGAGACAGATACGCAGTATTTT. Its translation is CASSVQGETDTQYF.

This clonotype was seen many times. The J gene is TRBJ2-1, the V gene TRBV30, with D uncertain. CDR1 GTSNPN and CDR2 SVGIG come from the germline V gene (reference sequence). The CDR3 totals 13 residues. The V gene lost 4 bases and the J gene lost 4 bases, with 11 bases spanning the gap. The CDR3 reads CAWMGQEYNEQFF. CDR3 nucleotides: TGTGCCTGGATGGGTCAGGAATACAATGAGCAGTTCTTC.

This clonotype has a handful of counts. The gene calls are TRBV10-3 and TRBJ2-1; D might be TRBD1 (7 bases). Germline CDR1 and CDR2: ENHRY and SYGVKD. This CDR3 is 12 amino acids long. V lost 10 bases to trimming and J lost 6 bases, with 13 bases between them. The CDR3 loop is CATGGQINEQFF. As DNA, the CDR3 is TGTGCCACCGGGGGACAGATCAATGAGCAGTTCTTC.

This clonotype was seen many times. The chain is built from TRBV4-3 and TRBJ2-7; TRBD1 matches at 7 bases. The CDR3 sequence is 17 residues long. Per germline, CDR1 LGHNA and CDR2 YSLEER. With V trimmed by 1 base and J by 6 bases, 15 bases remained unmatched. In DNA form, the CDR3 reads TGCGCCAGCAGCCAAGTCACTCGGGCAGGGGGTCGAGGCGAGCAGTACTTC. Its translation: CASSQVTRAGGRGEQYF.

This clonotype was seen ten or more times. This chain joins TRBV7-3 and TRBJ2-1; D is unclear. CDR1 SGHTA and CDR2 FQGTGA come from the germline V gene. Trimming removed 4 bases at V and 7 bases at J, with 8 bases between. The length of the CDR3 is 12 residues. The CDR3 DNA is TGTGCCAGCAGCTATCTGAGTAATGAGCAGTTCTTC. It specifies CASSYLSNEQFF.

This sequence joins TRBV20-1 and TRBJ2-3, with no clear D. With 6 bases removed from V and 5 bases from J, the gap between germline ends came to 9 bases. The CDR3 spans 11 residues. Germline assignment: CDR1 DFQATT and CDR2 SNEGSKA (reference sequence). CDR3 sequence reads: CSASWGDTQYF. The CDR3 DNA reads TGCAGTGCGAGCTGGGGAGATACGCAGTATTTT.